This T cell receptor (beta chain) was identified during a study of T cell clones after liver transplantation. In the study overall: Post-transplant blood was tracked for graft-donor-reactive T cell clones identified in a pre-transplant mixed lymphocyte reaction. Tolerance: complete withdrawal held at least one year, liver enzymes staying within twice normal.

Germline CDR1 is GTSNPN and CDR2 is SVGIG (reference sequence). Trimming at V came to 2 bases and at J to 1 base, leaving 5 bases not matched to a gene. CDR3 length equals 17 residues. Assay used: immunoSEQ multiplex PCR; TCRdb lists only in-frame clones, some missing. The sample carries 55,000 to 80,000 clones, about nine tenths recorded once. The chain has TRBV30 and TRBJ2-5; TRBD2 matches at 15 bases. Sequencing was performed on CD4+ T cells from blood, taken before liver transplant. This TCR came from a human donor who received a liver transplant. The CDR3 loop reads CAWSRTSGGGPQETQYF. CDR3 coding DNA: TGTGCCTGGAGTAGGACTAGCGGGGGGGGACCCCAAGAGACCCAGTACTTC.